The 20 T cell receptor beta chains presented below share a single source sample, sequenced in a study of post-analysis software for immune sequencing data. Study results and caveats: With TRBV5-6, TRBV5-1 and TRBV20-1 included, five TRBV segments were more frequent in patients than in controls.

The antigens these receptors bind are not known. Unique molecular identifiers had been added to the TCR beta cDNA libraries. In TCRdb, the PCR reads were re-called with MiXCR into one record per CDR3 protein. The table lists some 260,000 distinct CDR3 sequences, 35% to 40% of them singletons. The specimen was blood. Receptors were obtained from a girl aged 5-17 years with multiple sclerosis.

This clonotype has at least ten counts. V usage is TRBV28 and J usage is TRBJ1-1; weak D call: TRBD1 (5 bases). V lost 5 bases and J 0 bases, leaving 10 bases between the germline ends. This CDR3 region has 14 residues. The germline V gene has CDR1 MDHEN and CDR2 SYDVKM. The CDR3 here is CASSQTALNTEAFF. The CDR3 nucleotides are TGTGCCAGCAGTCAGACAGCCCTGAACACTGAAGCTTTCTTT.

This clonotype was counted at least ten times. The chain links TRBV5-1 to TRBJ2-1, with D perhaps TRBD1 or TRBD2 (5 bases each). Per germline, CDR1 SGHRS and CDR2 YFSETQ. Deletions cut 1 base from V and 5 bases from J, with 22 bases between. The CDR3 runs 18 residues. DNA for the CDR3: TGCGCCAGCAGCTTGCGGCAGGGTAAGAAGTGGACTGACAATGAGCAGTTCTTC. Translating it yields CASSLRQGKKWTDNEQFF.

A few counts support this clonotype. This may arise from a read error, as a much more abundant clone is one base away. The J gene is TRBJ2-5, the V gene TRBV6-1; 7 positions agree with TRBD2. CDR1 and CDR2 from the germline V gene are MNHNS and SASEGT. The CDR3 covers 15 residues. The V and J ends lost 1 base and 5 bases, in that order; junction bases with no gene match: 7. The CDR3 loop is CASSEGKVRGETQYF. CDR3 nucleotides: TGTGCCAGCAGTGAAGGGAAGGTGCGGGGGGAGACCCAGTACTTC.

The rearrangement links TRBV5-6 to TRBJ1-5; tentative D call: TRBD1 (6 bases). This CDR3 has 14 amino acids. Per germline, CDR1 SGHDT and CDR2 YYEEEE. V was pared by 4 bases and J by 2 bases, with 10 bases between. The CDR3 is CASSVGGGNQPQHF. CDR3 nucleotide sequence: TGTGCCAGCAGCGTGGGGGGCGGCAATCAGCCCCAGCATTTT. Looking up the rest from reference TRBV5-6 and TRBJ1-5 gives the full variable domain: DAGVTQSPTHLIKTRGQQVTLRCSPKSGHDTVSWYQQALGQGPQFIFQYYEEEERQRGNFPDRFSGHQFPNYSSELNVNALLLGDSALYLCASSVGGGNQPQHFGDGTRLSIL.

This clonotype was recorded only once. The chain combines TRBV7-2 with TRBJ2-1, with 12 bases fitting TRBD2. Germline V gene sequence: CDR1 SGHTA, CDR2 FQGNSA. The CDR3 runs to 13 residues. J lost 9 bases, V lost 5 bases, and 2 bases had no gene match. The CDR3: CASSPSGGGEQFF. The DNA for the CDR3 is TGTGCCAGCAGCCCTAGCGGGGGGGGTGAGCAGTTCTTC.

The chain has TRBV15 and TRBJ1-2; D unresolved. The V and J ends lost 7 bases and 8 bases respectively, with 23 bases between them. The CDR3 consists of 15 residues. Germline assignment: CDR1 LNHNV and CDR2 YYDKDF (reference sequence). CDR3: CATTPYPEVPTGYTF. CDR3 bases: TGTGCCACCACTCCATACCCGGAAGTTCCCACGGGCTACACCTTC.

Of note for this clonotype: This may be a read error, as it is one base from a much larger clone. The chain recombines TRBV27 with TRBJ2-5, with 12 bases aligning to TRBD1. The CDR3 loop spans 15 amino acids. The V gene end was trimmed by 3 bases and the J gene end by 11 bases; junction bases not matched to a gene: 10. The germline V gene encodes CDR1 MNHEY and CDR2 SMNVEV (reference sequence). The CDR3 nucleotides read TGTGCCAGCAGTTTCCGGGACAGGGGGCGAAGGGGGCAGTACTTC. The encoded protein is CASSFRDRGRRGQYF.

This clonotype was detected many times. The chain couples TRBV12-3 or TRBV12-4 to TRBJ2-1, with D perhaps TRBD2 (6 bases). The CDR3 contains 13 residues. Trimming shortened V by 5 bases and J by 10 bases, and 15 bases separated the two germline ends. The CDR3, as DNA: TGTGCCAGCAGTCCCCACCCTAGCGCCGAGCAGTTCTTC. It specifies CASSPHPSAEQFF.

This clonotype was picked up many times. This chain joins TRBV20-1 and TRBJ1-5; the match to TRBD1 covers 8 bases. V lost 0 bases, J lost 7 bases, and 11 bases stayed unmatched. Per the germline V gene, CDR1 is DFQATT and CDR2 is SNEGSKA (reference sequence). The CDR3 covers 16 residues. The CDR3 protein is CSARDWGQEGSQPQHF. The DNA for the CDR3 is TGCAGTGCTAGAGATTGGGGACAGGAAGGCTCGCAGCCCCAGCATTTT.

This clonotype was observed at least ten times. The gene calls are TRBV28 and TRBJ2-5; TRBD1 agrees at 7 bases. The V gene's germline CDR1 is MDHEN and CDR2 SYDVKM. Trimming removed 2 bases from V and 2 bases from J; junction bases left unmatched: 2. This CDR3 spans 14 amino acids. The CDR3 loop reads CASSLGTAQETQYF. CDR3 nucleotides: TGTGCCAGCAGTTTAGGGACAGCTCAAGAGACCCAGTACTTC.

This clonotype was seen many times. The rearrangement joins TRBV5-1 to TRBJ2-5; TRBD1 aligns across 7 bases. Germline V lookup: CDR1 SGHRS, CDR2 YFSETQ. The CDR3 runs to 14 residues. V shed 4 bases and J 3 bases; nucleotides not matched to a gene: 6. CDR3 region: CASSTTTGKETQYF. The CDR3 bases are TGCGCCAGCAGCACAACGACAGGGAAAGAGACCCAGTACTTC. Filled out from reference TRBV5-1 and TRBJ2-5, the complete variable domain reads KAGVTQTPRYLIKTRGQQVTLSCSPISGHRSVSWYQQTPGQGLQFLFEYFSETQRNKGNFPGRFSGRQFSNSRSEMNVSTLELGDSALYLCASSTTTGKETQYFGPGTRLLVL.

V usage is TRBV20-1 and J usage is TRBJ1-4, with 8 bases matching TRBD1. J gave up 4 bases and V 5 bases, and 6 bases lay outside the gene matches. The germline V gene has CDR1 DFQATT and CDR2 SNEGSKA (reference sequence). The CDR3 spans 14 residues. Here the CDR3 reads CSAGQGANNEKLFF. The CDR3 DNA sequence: TGCAGTGCTGGTCAGGGGGCCAATAATGAAAAACTGTTTTTT.

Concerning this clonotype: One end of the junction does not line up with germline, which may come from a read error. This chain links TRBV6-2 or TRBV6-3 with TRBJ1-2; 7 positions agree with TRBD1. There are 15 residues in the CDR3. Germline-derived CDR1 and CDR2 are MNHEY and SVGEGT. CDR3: CASRPPRQGNYGCTF. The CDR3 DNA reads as TGTGCCAGCAGACCGCCTCGACAGGGAAACTATGGCTGCACCTTC.

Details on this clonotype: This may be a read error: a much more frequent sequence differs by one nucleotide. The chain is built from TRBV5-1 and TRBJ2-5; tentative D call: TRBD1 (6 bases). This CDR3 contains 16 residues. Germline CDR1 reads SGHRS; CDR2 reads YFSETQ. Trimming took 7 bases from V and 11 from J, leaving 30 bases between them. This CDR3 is CASVATGSKKGNEQYF. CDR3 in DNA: TGCGCCAGCGTGGCGACAGGTTCAAAAAAGGGGAATGAGCAGTACTTC.

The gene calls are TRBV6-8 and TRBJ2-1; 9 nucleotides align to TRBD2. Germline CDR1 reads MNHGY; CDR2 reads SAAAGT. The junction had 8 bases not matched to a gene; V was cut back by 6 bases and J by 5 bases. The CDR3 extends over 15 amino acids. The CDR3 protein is CASRVEREVNNEQFF. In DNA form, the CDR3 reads TGTGCCAGCAGAGTCGAGCGGGAGGTCAACAATGAGCAGTTCTTC.

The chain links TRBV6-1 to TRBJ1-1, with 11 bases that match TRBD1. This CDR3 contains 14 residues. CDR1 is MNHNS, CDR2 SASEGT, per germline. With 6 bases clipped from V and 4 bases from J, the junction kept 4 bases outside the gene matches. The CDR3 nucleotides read TGTGCCAGCAGGGGACAGGGGGACAGCACTGAAGCTTTCTTT. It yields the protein CASRGQGDSTEAFF.

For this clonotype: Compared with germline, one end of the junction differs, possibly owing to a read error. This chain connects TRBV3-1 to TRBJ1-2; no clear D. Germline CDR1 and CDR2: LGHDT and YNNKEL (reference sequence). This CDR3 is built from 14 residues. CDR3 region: CASSPSGPRYGYTF. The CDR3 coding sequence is TGTGCCAGTAGCCCCTCCGGGCCCCGATATGGCTACACCTTC.

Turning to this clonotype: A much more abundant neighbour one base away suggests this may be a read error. CDR3: CASSHISGSRFAETQYF. DNA for the CDR3: TGTGCCAGCAGCCATATTAGCGGGAGCCGGTTCGCAGAGACCCAGTACTTC. This chain links TRBV14 with TRBJ2-5, with TRBD2 matching 9 bases. CDR3 size: 17 residues. In germline, CDR1 is SGHDN, CDR2 FVKESK. With 3 bases clipped from V and 4 bases from J, the junction kept 12 bases outside the gene matches.

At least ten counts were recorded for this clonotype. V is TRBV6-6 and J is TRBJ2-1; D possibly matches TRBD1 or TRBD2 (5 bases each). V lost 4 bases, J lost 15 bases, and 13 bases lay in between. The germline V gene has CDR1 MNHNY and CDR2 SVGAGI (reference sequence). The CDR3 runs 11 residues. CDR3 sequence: CASSLSGTRFF. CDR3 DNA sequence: TGTGCCAGCAGTTTGTCCGGGACCCGGTTCTTC.

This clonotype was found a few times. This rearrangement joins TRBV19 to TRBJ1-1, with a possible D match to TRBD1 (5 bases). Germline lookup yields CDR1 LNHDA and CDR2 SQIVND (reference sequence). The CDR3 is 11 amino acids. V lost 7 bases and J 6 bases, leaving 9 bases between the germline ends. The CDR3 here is CASMGGSEAFF. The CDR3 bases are TGTGCCAGTATGGGGGGTTCTGAAGCTTTCTTT.